These 23 T cell receptor beta chains were sequenced from one sample in a study of blood T cell repertoires in COVID-19. Sequencing used immunoSEQ multiplex PCR; TCRdb keeps in-frame clones, though not all of them. The sample includes 200,000 to 250,000 clones, roughly 80% of them seen just once. The sequencing input was peripheral blood. Every receptor here comes from an elderly woman with active or convalescent COVID-19.

V usage is TRBV6-6 and J usage is TRBJ2-7, with 9 bases fitting TRBD1. J gave up 6 bases and V 4 bases, and 7 bases lay outside the gene matches. Germline assignment: CDR1 MNHNY and CDR2 SVGAGI (reference sequence). The CDR3 is made up of 14 amino acids. CDR3 in amino acids: CASSFRTGVSEQYF. The CDR3 DNA is TGTGCCAGCAGTTTCCGGACAGGGGTCTCCGAGCAGTACTTC.

J is TRBJ1-2 and V is TRBV19, with 8 nucleotides matching TRBD1. Germline assignment: CDR1 LNHDA and CDR2 SQIVND (reference sequence). The CDR3 is 13 residues long. V gave up 7 bases and J gave up 2 bases; unmatched junction bases: 3. The CDR3 sequence is CASTDRANYGYTF. The CDR3 coding sequence is TGTGCCAGTACGGACAGGGCCAACTATGGCTACACCTTC.

The chain links TRBV29-1 to TRBJ1-1, with a weak D call TRBD1 (6 bases). The CDR3 has 14 amino acids. Trimming pared 2 bases from V and 5 bases from J, leaving 15 bases between. Germline CDR1 reads SQVTM; CDR2 reads ANQGSEA. CDR3 nucleotide sequence: TGCAGCGTTGAAACGGGGGGCTTGGGGACTGAAGCTTTCTTT. This translates into CSVETGGLGTEAFF.

The rearrangement links TRBV11-3 to TRBJ1-6; TRBD1 is a possible D gene (5 bases). CDR3 length: 16 residues. Trimming cost V 5 bases and J 0 bases, with 11 bases left between them. CDR1 and CDR2 (germline): SGHNT, YENEEA. Written as DNA, the CDR3 is TGTGCCAGCAGCGGAGGGGCGAGCTCCTATAATTCACCCCTCCACTTT. Translated: CASSGGASSYNSPLHF. Complete variable domain (other parts from reference TRBV11-3 and TRBJ1-6): EAGVVQSPRYKIIEKKQPVAFWCNPISGHNTLYWYLQNLGQGPELLIRYENEEAVDDSQLPKDRFSAERLKGVDSTLKIQPAELGDSAVYLCASSGGASSYNSPLHFGNGTRLTVT.

The V call is TRBV2, the J call TRBJ2-7, with TRBD2 as a possible D gene (5 bases). The CDR3 length is 15 residues. The V end lost 7 bases, the J end lost 3 bases, and 19 bases lay between the germline ends. Germline CDR1 SNHLY, CDR2 FYNNEI. The CDR3 nucleotides read TGTGCCAGCAAGGGAGCCCCGCAGGAGATCTACGAGCAGTACTTC. Protein product: CASKGAPQEIYEQYF.

The CDR3 region is CASTQKSSNEQYF. The CDR3 nucleotides read TGTGCCAGCACCCAAAAAAGCTCTAACGAGCAGTACTTC. The chain has TRBV11-1 and TRBJ2-7; D is undetermined. The germline V gene encodes CDR1 SGHAT and CDR2 FQDESV (reference sequence). Deletions cut 7 bases from V and 5 bases from J, with 15 bases between. The CDR3 covers 13 residues.

The chain couples TRBV11-2 to TRBJ2-2; D possibly corresponds to TRBD2 (6 bases). CDR3 length: 16 residues. CDR1 is SGHAT and CDR2 is FQNNGV in the germline V gene. Trimming removed 4 bases at V and 5 bases at J, with 17 bases between. CDR3 region: CASSSDPSRGTGELFF. CDR3 sequence (DNA): TGTGCCAGCAGCTCGGACCCCTCCCGGGGGACCGGGGAGCTGTTTTTT.

Worth noting for this clone: This sample also contains other DNA sequences that code for the same CDR3. The rearrangement uses TRBV7-3 and TRBJ2-5; D is undetermined. Germline V CDR1 and CDR2: SGHTA, FQGTGA. This CDR3 has 13 amino acids. V lost 5 bases to trimming and J lost 1 base, with 8 bases between them. The CDR3 protein is CASSLTRQETQYF. CDR3 sequence (DNA): TGTGCCAGCAGCCTCACTCGCCAAGAGACCCAGTACTTC.

In its sample, this clone was seen once. Here the CDR3 reads CASSRTVNTEAFF. The CDR3 DNA sequence: TGTGCCAGCAGTCGGACAGTGAACACTGAAGCTTTCTTT. This chain links TRBV28 with TRBJ1-1, with D possibly being TRBD1 (6 bases). CDR3 size: 13 residues. Germline values: CDR1 MDHEN, CDR2 SYDVKM. V was cut by 5 bases and J by 0 bases, with 7 bases left in between.

This chain joins TRBV6-2 or TRBV6-3 and TRBJ1-5; D gene uncertain. This CDR3 is 14 amino acids long. Germline V lookup: CDR1 MNHEY, CDR2 SVGEGT. Between the trimmed V and J ends, which lost 5 bases and 5 bases, there was a span of 13 bases. CDR3 sequence reads: CASSPPDWDQPQHF. The CDR3 DNA sequence: TGTGCCAGCAGTCCCCCGGACTGGGATCAGCCCCAGCATTTT.

The chain joins TRBV5-1 to TRBJ2-7; 9 bases align to TRBD1. V trimming: 4 bases; J trimming: 2 bases; junction bases outside the gene matches: 7. The CDR3 consists of 15 residues. The germline gives CDR1 SGHRS, CDR2 YFSETQ. The CDR3 DNA reads as TGCGCCAGCAGCGAGCCGGGACAGGGAACCTACGAGCAGTACTTC. Its translation is CASSEPGQGTYEQYF.

The chain is built from TRBV4-3 and TRBJ2-5; 11 bases are shared with TRBD2. The CDR3 is 20 amino acids. CDR1 is LGHNA, CDR2 YSLEER, per germline. V gave up 1 base and J gave up 1 base; unmatched junction bases: 14. The DNA of the CDR3 is TGCGCCAGCAGCCAAGCACCCACCGGCATTAGCGGGGGGGTCCAAGAGACCCAGTACTTC. Its protein product is CASSQAPTGISGGVQETQYF.

The V and J genes are TRBV14 and TRBJ2-1, with 10 bases lining up with TRBD2. The CDR3 is made up of 16 amino acids. CDR1 and CDR2 (germline): SGHDN, FVKESK. Unmatched junction bases numbered 9, after V lost 0 bases and J lost 10 bases. The CDR3: CASSQDGAGGRLEQFF. CDR3 nucleotides: TGTGCCAGCAGCCAAGATGGAGCGGGGGGGCGATTGGAGCAGTTCTTC.

CDR3 loop: CASSPPGGTGFFF. CDR3 nucleotide sequence: TGTGCCAGCAGCCCTCCGGGAGGGACAGGGTTTTTCTTT. The rearrangement links TRBV21-1 to TRBJ1-1; the tabulated D call, TRBD1, remains unverified against the DNA. TRBV21-1 is noted as a pseudogene. The length of the CDR3 is 13 residues.

The chain combines TRBV7-2 with TRBJ2-3, with D perhaps TRBD1 (6 bases). Trimming pared 1 base from V and 6 bases from J, leaving 14 bases between. CDR1 is SGHTA and CDR2 is FQGNSA in the germline V gene. CDR3 length: 15 residues. The CDR3 region is CASSLGPQGLDTQYF. The CDR3, as DNA: TGTGCCAGCAGCTTAGGACCACAGGGCTTGGATACGCAGTATTTT.

This clone has at least ten counts. This chain joins TRBV2 and TRBJ1-1; TRBD1 aligns across 12 bases. The CDR3 consists of 14 residues. Germline trimming cut 1 base from V and 11 bases from J; bases unmatched to any gene: 5. From germline, CDR1 is SNHLY and CDR2 FYNNEI. CDR3 residues: CASSEVGDRGPAFF. As DNA, the CDR3 is TGTGCCAGCAGTGAAGTGGGGGACAGGGGGCCGGCTTTCTTT.

The chain carries TRBV19 and TRBJ1-2, with TRBD1 matching 7 bases. CDR1 is LNHDA, CDR2 SQIVND, per germline (reference sequence). J gave up 10 bases and V 11 bases, and 22 bases lay outside the gene matches. There are 15 residues in the CDR3. The CDR3 here is CASSSGTVSRWYYTF. For the CDR3, the DNA is TGTGCCTCCTCATCCGGGACAGTGAGTAGGTGGTACTACACCTTC.

This clone came up a few times. The DNA for the CDR3 is TGTGCCAGCAGCTCGCCTAGCGGCAAGTACCAAGAGACCCAGTACTTC. Protein product: CASSSPSGKYQETQYF. V and J are TRBV11-1 and TRBJ2-5; 7 nucleotides line up with TRBD2. Germline values: CDR1 SGHAT, CDR2 FQDESV (reference sequence). The CDR3 runs to 16 residues. With 4 bases clipped from V and 0 bases from J, the junction kept 8 bases outside the gene matches.

The chain uses TRBV4-2 and TRBJ1-2, with D perhaps TRBD1 (6 bases). This CDR3 has 14 residues. Deletions cut 1 base from V and 1 base from J, with 7 bases between. CDR1 is LGHNA, CDR2 YNFKEQ, per germline. The CDR3 here is CASSQGQDNYGYTF. DNA of the CDR3: TGTGCCAGCAGCCAAGGACAGGATAACTATGGCTACACCTTC.

The rearrangement links TRBV2 to TRBJ2-7; 10 bases are a match to TRBD2. The CDR3 is made up of 15 amino acids. The germline gives CDR1 SNHLY, CDR2 FYNNEI. With V trimmed by 2 bases and J by 2 bases, 3 bases remained unmatched. The DNA for the CDR3 is TGTGCCAGCAGTGAATTCAGCGGGGGGGCCTACGAGCAGTACTTC. Translation: CASSEFSGGAYEQYF.

V usage is TRBV6-2 or TRBV6-3 and J usage is TRBJ1-5; D is possibly TRBD1 (6 bases). Germline assignment: CDR1 MNHEY and CDR2 SVGEGT. The CDR3 sequence is 15 residues long. V was cut by 5 bases and J by 4 bases, with 15 bases left in between. The CDR3 is CASSRPQGTNQPQHF. The CDR3 DNA is TGTGCCAGCAGTCGGCCGCAGGGGACAAATCAGCCCCAGCATTTT.

V and J are TRBV7-9 and TRBJ2-3, with TRBD2 identical over 8 bases. V lost 3 bases, J lost 4 bases, and 9 bases stayed unmatched. Germline V lookup: CDR1 SEHNR, CDR2 FQNEAQ (reference sequence). This CDR3 has 16 residues. CDR3 region: CASSLGGGRIPDTQYF. The DNA for the CDR3 is TGTGCCAGCAGCTTGGGGGGCGGGAGGATCCCAGATACGCAGTATTTT.

On this clone itself: At the DNA level, this CDR3 is encoded by other sequences in the same sample as well. The gene calls are TRBV6-5 and TRBJ1-2; TRBD1 aligns across 7 bases. The V gene end was trimmed by 5 bases and the J gene end by 2 bases; junction bases not matched to a gene: 2. The germline CDR1 and CDR2 sequences are MNHEY and SVGAGI. This CDR3 spans 13 amino acids. The CDR3 DNA reads as TGTGCCAGCAGTCGACAGGGAAACTATGGCTACACCTTC. Its translation: CASSRQGNYGYTF.